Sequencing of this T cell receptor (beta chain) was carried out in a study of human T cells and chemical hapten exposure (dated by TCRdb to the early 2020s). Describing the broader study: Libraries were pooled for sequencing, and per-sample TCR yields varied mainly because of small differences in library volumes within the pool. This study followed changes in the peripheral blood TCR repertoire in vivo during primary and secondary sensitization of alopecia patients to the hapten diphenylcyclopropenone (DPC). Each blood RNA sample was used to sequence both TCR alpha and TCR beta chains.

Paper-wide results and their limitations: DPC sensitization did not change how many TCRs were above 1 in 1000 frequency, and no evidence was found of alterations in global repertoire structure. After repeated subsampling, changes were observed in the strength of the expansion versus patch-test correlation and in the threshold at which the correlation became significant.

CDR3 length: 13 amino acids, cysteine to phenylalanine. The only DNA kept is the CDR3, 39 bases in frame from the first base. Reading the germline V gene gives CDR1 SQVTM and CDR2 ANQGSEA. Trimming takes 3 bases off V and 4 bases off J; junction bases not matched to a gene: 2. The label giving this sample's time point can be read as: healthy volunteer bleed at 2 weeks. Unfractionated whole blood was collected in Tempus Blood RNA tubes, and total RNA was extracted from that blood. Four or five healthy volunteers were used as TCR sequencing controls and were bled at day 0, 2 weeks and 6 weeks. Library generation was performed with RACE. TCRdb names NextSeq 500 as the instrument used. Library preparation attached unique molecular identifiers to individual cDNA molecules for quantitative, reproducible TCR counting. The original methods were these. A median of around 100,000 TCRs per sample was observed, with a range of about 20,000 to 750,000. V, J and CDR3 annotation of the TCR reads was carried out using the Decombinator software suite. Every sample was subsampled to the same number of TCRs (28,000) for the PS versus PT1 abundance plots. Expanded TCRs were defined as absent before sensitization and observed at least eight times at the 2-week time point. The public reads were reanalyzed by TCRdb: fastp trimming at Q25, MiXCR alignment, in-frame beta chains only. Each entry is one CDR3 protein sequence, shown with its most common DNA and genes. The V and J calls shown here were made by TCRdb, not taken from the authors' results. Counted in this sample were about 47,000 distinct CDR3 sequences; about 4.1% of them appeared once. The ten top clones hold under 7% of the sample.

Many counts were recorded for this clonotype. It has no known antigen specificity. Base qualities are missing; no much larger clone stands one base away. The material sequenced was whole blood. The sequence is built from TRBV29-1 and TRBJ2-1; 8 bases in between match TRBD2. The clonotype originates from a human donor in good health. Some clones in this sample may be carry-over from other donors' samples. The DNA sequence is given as TGCAGCGTTGAGCCTAGCGGGTACAATGAGCAGTTCTTC. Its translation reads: CSVEPSGYNEQFF.